One and the same sample provided the 2 T cell receptor beta chains below, sequenced in a study of patients and donors after allogeneic stem cell transplantation. Each CDR3 protein gets one entry after TCRdb re-called the RT-PCR reads with MiXCR. The table lists some 960,000 distinct CDR3 sequences, more than 15% of them singletons. The source material was blood, either unsorted or a sorted T cell fraction (not recorded which). These receptors were collected from a human donor who was either an allogeneic HSCT recipient or a stem cell or donor lymphocyte infusion donor (not recorded which). It is not recorded whose cells these are; they may come from a transplant donor.

The rearrangement joins TRBV20-1 to TRBJ1-2; D is unclear. The CDR3 has 13 residues. Germline CDR1 and CDR2: DFQATT and SNEGSKA (reference sequence). Between the trimmed V and J ends, which lost 5 bases and 9 bases, there was a span of 19 bases. The CDR3 coding sequence is TGCAGTGCTCACCTTAGCGCCTCTATAAGCTACACCTTC. This sequence encodes CSAHLSASISYTF.

The chain is built from TRBV6-2 or TRBV6-3 and TRBJ2-6; no firm D call. V gave up 5 bases and J gave up 0 bases, with 8 bases separating them. Germline CDR1 MNHEY, CDR2 SVGEGT. This CDR3 comprises 15 residues. This CDR3 reads CASSPFPSGANVLTF. The CDR3 nucleotides are TGTGCCAGCAGTCCTTTCCCCTCTGGGGCCAACGTCCTGACTTTC.